This T cell receptor beta chain was recorded in a study of T cell changes during pregnancy in multiple sclerosis. Measured with immunoSEQ multiplex PCR; TCRdb has only the in-frame clones, and not every one. The table shows fewer than 70,000 clones, with 90% to 95% occurring only once. The CDR3 is 19 residues long. Germline CDR1 SGDLS, CDR2 YYNGEE. After removal of 4 bases from V and 4 bases from J, the junction contained 22 bases not matched to a gene. This material consisted of CD8+ T cells from peripheral blood mononuclear cells, taken in the third trimester of pregnancy. This TCR came from a female donor with multiple sclerosis, enrolled in a pregnancy study. The genes are TRBV9 and TRBJ2-7; 8 bases align to TRBD2. The CDR3 region has the DNA TGTGCCAGCAGCCATAACCGGGACGGACAGACTAGCGCCTCTTACGAGCAGTACTTC. Protein sequence: CASSHNRDGQTSASYEQYF.